This T cell receptor beta chain was captured in a study of tumor and adjacent non-tumor tissue in lung cancer. Three rounds of nested PCR, following a modified ARM-PCR protocol, produced the TCRbeta library. TCRdb re-called the multiplex PCR reads through MiXCR, storing one row per CDR3 protein. This table holds some 200,000 distinct CDR3 sequences, 70% to 75% found once. This sample's RNA came from whole unsorted tissue. Comment on this clonotype: A much larger clone differs by one base, so this may be a read error.

Sequenced sample: lung tumor tissue. This receptor was taken from a man aged 55 to 70 with non-small cell lung cancer.

The CDR3 loop reads CASSTSLAPSYNEQFF. For the CDR3, the DNA is TGTGCCAGCAGCACCTCGCTAGCGCCGTCCTACAATGAGCAGTTCTTC. The rearrangement uses TRBV5-4 and TRBJ2-1; possibly TRBD2 for D (6 bases). Trimming removed 4 bases from V and 1 base from J, with 15 bases in between. CDR1 SGHNT and CDR2 YYREEE come from the germline V gene (reference sequence). The length of the CDR3 is 16 residues.